Below are 32 T cell receptor beta chains sequenced from a single sample in a study of human T cells and chemical hapten exposure. Time point indicated: patch test 1, 2 weeks after DPC sensitization. Treatment described: therapeutic diphenylcyclopropenone sensitization with weekly scalp DPC. One entry per CDR3 protein, called by TCRdb with MiXCR from the RACE reads. The data show 75,000 to 90,000 distinct CDR3 sequences, 10% to 13% seen once. The sequences come from whole blood, collected in connection with sensitization to the hapten diphenylcyclopropenone (DPC). Source of these receptors: a woman aged 50 to 60 with alopecia areata. Some clones in this sample may be carry-over from other donors' samples.

This clonotype was found many times. This chain links TRBV20-1 with TRBJ1-5, with D hard to call. The CDR3 contains 15 residues. V was trimmed by 0 bases and J by 3 bases, leaving 12 bases between them. Germline V lookup: CDR1 DFQATT, CDR2 SNEGSKA (reference sequence). The CDR3 DNA reads TGCAGTGCTAGAGAAGACTGGTCCCCCAATCAGCCCCAGCATTTT. The encoded protein is CSAREDWSPNQPQHF.

This clonotype was seen only a few times. The V call is TRBV5-1, the J call TRBJ2-1; D could derive from TRBD1 or TRBD2 (5 bases each). Trimming cost V 0 bases and J 3 bases, with 13 bases left between them. CDR1 and CDR2 from the germline V gene are SGHRS and YFSETQ. The CDR3 totals 16 residues. CDR3 amino acids: CASSLAGSSVYNEQFF. As DNA, the CDR3 is TGCGCCAGCAGCTTGGCAGGGAGTAGCGTCTACAATGAGCAGTTCTTC.

The chain is built from TRBV29-1 and TRBJ1-1; D is unresolved. The ends were cut back, 8 bases at V and 5 bases at J, with 12 bases in the middle. The CDR3 extends over 11 amino acids. Per the germline V gene, CDR1 is SQVTM and CDR2 is ANQGSEA. The CDR3 bases are TGCAGCCATGGTAGTAGAACTGAAGCTTTCTTT. Amino acids: CSHGSRTEAFF.

This clonotype was picked up a small number of times. The V call is TRBV11-2, the J call TRBJ2-7; the D call may be TRBD1 or TRBD2 (5 bases each). Per germline, CDR1 SGHAT and CDR2 FQNNGV. The CDR3 contains 14 residues. Trimming stripped 1 base from V and 2 bases from J, with 9 bases between. The CDR3 DNA follows: TGTGCCAGCAGCTTAGCCGGGACGCCCTACGAGCAGTACTTC. It codes for CASSLAGTPYEQYF.

The chain carries TRBV6-5 and TRBJ2-7; possibly TRBD1 or TRBD2 for D (5 bases each). Germline CDR1 reads MNHEY; CDR2 reads SVGAGI. Trimming took 8 bases from V and 10 from J, leaving 21 bases between them. CDR3 length: 13 amino acids. CDR3 sequence reads: CASGPGAAQTQYF. CDR3 in DNA: TGTGCCAGCGGGCCCGGGGCAGCGCAAACTCAGTACTTC.

In this sample, this clonotype turned up many times. The chain employs TRBV6-5 and TRBJ1-1; D perhaps matches TRBD1 (5 bases). CDR1 is MNHEY and CDR2 is SVGAGI in the germline V gene. Trimming removed 2 bases at V and 11 bases at J, with 15 bases between. There are 13 residues in the CDR3. The CDR3 reads CASSYGTHGTAFF. The CDR3 DNA is TGTGCCAGCAGTTACGGGACCCACGGAACGGCTTTCTTT.

This clonotype was detected many times. The chain joins TRBV5-1 to TRBJ1-3, with D hard to call. The germline V gene encodes CDR1 SGHRS and CDR2 YFSETQ. The CDR3 is 14 amino acids. The V end was cut by 0 bases, the J end by 3 bases, with 7 bases between. Here the CDR3 DNA reads TGCGCCAGCAGCTTGGTGGGTAATGGAAACACCATATATTTT. This sequence encodes CASSLVGNGNTIYF.

This chain joins TRBV7-6 and TRBJ2-1, with 12 nucleotides matching TRBD2. This CDR3 spans 15 amino acids. CDR1 and CDR2 from the germline V gene are SGHVS and FNYEAQ. Trimming took 5 bases from V and 8 from J; bases not matched to a gene: 7. CDR3 DNA: TGTGCCAGCAGCCGACTAGCGGGGGAAACGGATGAGCAGTTCTTC. Residues: CASSRLAGETDEQFF.

This clonotype was observed a handful of times. This sequence joins TRBV4-3 and TRBJ2-3; TRBD1 might be the D (6 bases). The V and J ends lost 0 bases and 9 bases respectively, with 13 bases between them. The germline V gene has CDR1 LGHNA and CDR2 YSLEER. The CDR3 loop spans 14 amino acids. The CDR3 DNA is TGCGCCAGCAGCCAAGATTTTAAGGGACACACGCAGTATTTT. Encoded protein: CASSQDFKGHTQYF.

The chain employs TRBV6-5 and TRBJ1-4; no firm D call. Between the trimmed V and J ends, which lost 7 bases and 10 bases, there was a span of 19 bases. The germline gives CDR1 MNHEY, CDR2 SVGAGI. CDR3 size: 14 residues. The CDR3 DNA sequence: TGTGCCAGCAATGAGGGATCACTTAAGGCAAAACTGTTTTTT. Its protein product is CASNEGSLKAKLFF.

This clonotype was observed a handful of times. The rearrangement uses TRBV10-1 and TRBJ2-5; D unresolved. The length of the CDR3 is 14 residues. V shed 3 bases and J shed 0 bases, with 8 bases lying between them. In germline, CDR1 is WNHNN, CDR2 SYGVQD (reference sequence). The CDR3 reads CASSDSPNQETQYF. The CDR3 DNA sequence: TGCGCCAGCAGTGATTCGCCCAACCAAGAGACCCAGTACTTC.

This chain joins TRBV6-1 and TRBJ1-6; D not certain. The V gene's germline CDR1 is MNHNS and CDR2 SASEGT. Trimming stripped 4 bases from V and 8 bases from J, with 9 bases between. This CDR3 is 13 amino acids long. CDR3 sequence (DNA): TGTGCCAGCAGTGCTTTCCGGGATTCACCCCTCCACTTT. Translated, it gives CASSAFRDSPLHF.

The chain has TRBV18 and TRBJ1-1, with D uncertain. The V end lost 3 bases, the J end lost 0 bases, and 20 bases lay between the germline ends. CDR1 is KGHSH and CDR2 is LQKENI in the germline V gene. The CDR3 sequence is 18 residues long. The DNA for the CDR3 is TGTGCCAGCTCACCGGCTCGGGGAGGCGTCTCTATGAACACTGAAGCTTTCTTT. Its protein product is CASSPARGGVSMNTEAFF.

The chain employs TRBV12-3 or TRBV12-4 and TRBJ2-7; D is possibly TRBD2 (6 bases). The CDR3 is 14 residues long. The germline V and J ends were trimmed by 7 bases and 4 bases, with 17 bases remaining between them. DNA for the CDR3: TGTGCCAGCACCCTCGGGGGTGTGGGGTACGAGCAGTACTTC. Protein product: CASTLGGVGYEQYF.

This clonotype was counted a few times. The chain combines TRBV9 with TRBJ2-7; 10 positions agree with TRBD2. The CDR3 contains 17 residues. The J segment lost 2 bases and the V segment lost 0 bases, leaving 8 bases of the junction unmatched. From germline, CDR1 is SGDLS and CDR2 YYNGEE. CDR3 in DNA: TGTGCCAGCAGCGTAGATTTGGGTCTAGCGGGAGCCTACGAGCAGTACTTC. Protein: CASSVDLGLAGAYEQYF.

This clonotype was seen a handful of times. The V call is TRBV5-1, the J call TRBJ2-1, with D possibly being TRBD1 (6 bases). V lost 2 bases to trimming and J lost 2 bases, with 11 bases between them. Germline CDR1 SGHRS, CDR2 YFSETQ. CDR3 length: 15 amino acids. CDR3 coding DNA: TGCGCCAGCAGCTTCAATACAGGGCCCTACAATGAGCAGTTCTTC. Its translation: CASSFNTGPYNEQFF.

The chain joins TRBV7-6 to TRBJ2-1; TRBD1 agrees at 12 bases. Trimming cost V 5 bases and J 8 bases; bases outside gene matches: 10. Germline CDR1 is SGHVS and CDR2 is FNYEAQ. CDR3 length equals 16 residues. CDR3 protein: CASSLQGQGAVDEQFF. The CDR3 DNA reads as TGTGCCAGCAGCCTCCAGGGACAGGGGGCTGTGGATGAGCAGTTCTTC.

There are many counts of this clonotype. CDR3: CSARDAASVSYEQYF. The CDR3 nucleotides are TGCAGTGCTAGAGATGCGGCTAGCGTATCGTACGAGCAGTACTTC. The V and J genes are TRBV20-1 and TRBJ2-7, with D perhaps TRBD2 (6 bases). The germline V gene has CDR1 DFQATT and CDR2 SNEGSKA (reference sequence). The CDR3 covers 15 residues. V gave up 0 bases and J gave up 4 bases, with 16 bases separating them.

V is TRBV11-3 and J is TRBJ1-1, with a weak D call TRBD1 (6 bases). Germline assignment: CDR1 SGHNT and CDR2 YENEEA. The ends were cut back, 4 bases at V and 4 bases at J, with 13 bases in the middle. The CDR3 loop spans 14 amino acids. CDR3 amino acids: CASSSTGYGTEAFF. The DNA for the CDR3 is TGTGCCAGCAGCTCCACAGGGTACGGCACTGAAGCTTTCTTT.

The chain is built from TRBV9 and TRBJ2-3; D not certain. Germline V gives CDR1 SGDLS, CDR2 YYNGEE. Trimming cost V 6 bases and J 4 bases, with 15 bases left between them. The CDR3 is 14 residues long. CDR3 region: CASKHLELADTQYF. CDR3 DNA sequence: TGTGCCAGCAAGCATCTGGAGCTCGCAGATACGCAGTATTTT.

Many counts were recorded for this clonotype. The chain links TRBV2 to TRBJ1-5; a weak D match, TRBD1 (5 bases). Germline CDR1 reads SNHLY; CDR2 reads FYNNEI. This CDR3 contains 14 residues. Trimming pared 7 bases from V and 3 bases from J, leaving 13 bases between. Here the CDR3 DNA reads TGTGCCAGCACCTGGGGGTTCCCCAATCAGCCCCAGCATTTT. It specifies CASTWGFPNQPQHF.

The V gene is TRBV5-1, the J gene TRBJ1-4; D is unresolved. Trimming took 2 bases from V and 6 from J, leaving 11 bases between them. The CDR3 consists of 14 residues. Germline V gives CDR1 SGHRS, CDR2 YFSETQ. The CDR3 coding sequence is TGCGCCAGCAGCTTAAACCCGGGAGATGAAAAACTGTTTTTT. Translation gives CASSLNPGDEKLFF.

This sequence joins TRBV20-1 and TRBJ2-1, with 7 positions matching TRBD2. The CDR3 is 14 residues long. Germline lookup yields CDR1 DFQATT and CDR2 SNEGSKA (reference sequence). V gave up 4 bases and J gave up 0 bases; unmatched junction bases: 3. This chain's CDR3 is CSATTSFSYNEQFF. Written as DNA, the CDR3 is TGCAGTGCTACGACTAGCTTCTCCTACAATGAGCAGTTCTTC.

This clonotype was observed many times. The chain uses TRBV11-2 and TRBJ2-1; TRBD2 aligns across 11 bases. J was trimmed by 7 bases and V by 4 bases; bases with no gene match: 3. The CDR3 spans 14 residues. Germline CDR1 reads SGHAT; CDR2 reads FQNNGV. The CDR3 sequence: CASSSRTSGNEQFF. In DNA form, the CDR3 reads TGTGCCAGCAGCTCTCGGACTAGCGGGAATGAGCAGTTCTTC.

This clonotype was seen more than once but under ten times. V gene TRBV5-1 combines with J gene TRBJ2-7; D uncertain. V lost 5 bases to trimming and J lost 1 base, with 13 bases between them. This CDR3 is built from 14 residues. Germline lookup yields CDR1 SGHRS and CDR2 YFSETQ. The CDR3 sequence: CASRKFYESYEQYF. DNA for the CDR3: TGCGCCAGCAGAAAGTTTTACGAATCCTACGAGCAGTACTTC.

This chain joins TRBV7-9 and TRBJ1-5; 7 positions agree with TRBD1. Trimming removed 3 bases from V and 9 bases from J; junction bases left unmatched: 5. CDR1 is SEHNR and CDR2 is FQNEAQ in the germline V gene (reference sequence). CDR3 size: 13 residues. CDR3 residues: CASSFTGAWPQHF. CDR3 bases: TGTGCCAGCAGCTTCACAGGGGCTTGGCCCCAGCATTTT.

J is TRBJ1-4 and V is TRBV6-2 or TRBV6-3; D unresolved. Per the germline V gene, CDR1 is MNHEY and CDR2 is SVGEGT. The V and J ends lost 2 bases and 2 bases respectively, with 12 bases between them. The CDR3 spans 16 residues. CDR3 loop: CASSYAPRATNEKLFF. The CDR3 DNA sequence: TGTGCCAGCAGTTACGCCCCGAGGGCGACTAATGAAAAACTGTTTTTT.

A note on this clonotype: This sequence may be a read error, since a much larger clone differs from it by one base. The chain employs TRBV7-6 and TRBJ2-1, with D possibly matching TRBD2 (5 bases). Per germline, CDR1 SGHVS and CDR2 FNYEAQ. The CDR3 contains 15 residues. With 4 bases removed from V and 7 bases from J, the gap between germline ends came to 17 bases. As DNA, the CDR3 is TGTGCCAGCAGCTCAGAATTCGGGAATTGGAATGAGCAGTTCTTC. This translates into CASSSEFGNWNEQFF.

This clonotype occurred a few times. The chain couples TRBV6-5 to TRBJ1-1; D remains unclear. The CDR3 consists of 14 residues. The germline V gene has CDR1 MNHEY and CDR2 SVGAGI. V shed 4 bases and J shed 4 bases, with 13 bases lying between them. The CDR3, as DNA: TGTGCCAGCAGTTCAGTCCCTCGGGGCACTGAAGCTTTCTTT. Amino acid sequence: CASSSVPRGTEAFF.

A few counts support this clonotype. CDR3: CASSYPETGGGEQYF. The CDR3 DNA is TGTGCCAGCAGTTATCCTGAGACAGGGGGCGGCGAGCAGTACTTC. The chain links TRBV6-2 or TRBV6-3 to TRBJ2-7, with 10 bases matching TRBD1. J gave up 6 bases and V 3 bases, and 8 bases lay outside the gene matches. The CDR3 contains 15 residues. Germline V gene lookup returns CDR1 MNHEY and CDR2 SVGEGT.

This clonotype was seen a handful of times. V is TRBV11-2 and J is TRBJ1-6; no clear D gene. Germline CDR1 is SGHAT and CDR2 is FQNNGV. This CDR3 contains 18 residues. With 0 bases removed from V and 4 bases from J, the gap between germline ends came to 16 bases. CDR3: CASSLDLPGIPYNSPLHF. The CDR3 DNA follows: TGTGCCAGCAGCTTAGATCTCCCGGGGATCCCTTATAATTCACCCCTCCACTTT.

This clonotype was detected a few times. V is TRBV5-5 and J is TRBJ1-1; D not certain. Germline V gives CDR1 SGHKS, CDR2 YYEKEE (reference sequence). V dropped 0 bases and J dropped 9 bases, with 15 bases sitting between them. The CDR3 extends over 14 amino acids. In DNA form, the CDR3 reads TGTGCCAGCAGCTTGGGGCCGTCTGGGCCCCAAGCTTTCTTT. It translates to CASSLGPSGPQAFF.